The 15 T cell receptor beta chains in this list originate from one sample, sequenced in a study of human T cells and chemical hapten exposure. TCRdb reprocessed the RACE reads via MiXCR and lists one record per CDR3 protein. The profile shows about 110,000 distinct CDR3 sequences, about 12% of them singletons. Specified time point: pre-sensitization, week 0. Treatment: therapeutic diphenylcyclopropenone sensitization with weekly scalp DPC. Source: whole blood, taken in connection with sensitization to the hapten diphenylcyclopropenone (DPC). The source is a woman aged 50 to 65 with alopecia areata. Some clones in this sample may be carry-over from other donors' samples.

This clonotype was seen a few times. The chain uses TRBV11-2 and TRBJ1-2, with D uncertain. This CDR3 is built from 14 residues. CDR1 is SGHAT, CDR2 FQNNGV, per germline. Deletions cut 3 bases from V and 0 bases from J, with 8 bases between. The CDR3 here is CASSFMNPNYGYTF. The CDR3, as DNA: TGTGCCAGCAGCTTTATGAACCCTAACTATGGCTACACCTTC. Looking up the rest from reference TRBV11-2 and TRBJ1-2 gives the full variable domain: EAGVAQSPRYKIIEKRQSVAFWCNPISGHATLYWYQQILGQGPKLLIQFQNNGVVDDSQLPKDRFSAERLKGVDSTLKIQPAKLEDSAVYLCASSFMNPNYGYTFGSGTRLTVV.

Only a few counts were recorded for this clonotype. V is TRBV29-1 and J is TRBJ2-1; TRBD1 or TRBD2 may be the D gene (5 bases each). The length of the CDR3 is 14 residues. The ends were cut back, 5 bases at V and 0 bases at J, with 11 bases in the middle. CDR1 and CDR2 (germline): SQVTM, ANQGSEA. The CDR3 DNA reads TGCAGCGTTACAGAGGGGAGCTCCTACAATGAGCAGTTCTTC. Protein: CSVTEGSSYNEQFF.

This clonotype was seen a few times. The J gene is TRBJ1-5, the V gene TRBV7-9; perhaps TRBD1 as D (5 bases). Germline CDR1 reads SEHNR; CDR2 reads FQNEAQ (reference sequence). V was shortened by 5 bases and J by 0 bases, with 8 bases between the two germline ends. The CDR3 spans 14 residues. In nucleotides, the CDR3 is TGTGCCAGCAGCAACGGACATAGCAATCAGCCCCAGCATTTT. This sequence encodes CASSNGHSNQPQHF.

This chain joins TRBV28 and TRBJ1-1, with D tentatively TRBD1 (5 bases). V was pared by 8 bases and J by 1 base, with 14 bases between. The CDR3 has 14 amino acids. Germline CDR1 and CDR2: MDHEN and SYDVKM. The CDR3 nucleotides are TGTGCCAGCCGCGACAGCAGGGAGAACACTGAAGCTTTCTTT. Translated, it gives CASRDSRENTEAFF.

This clonotype was seen a few times. The chain employs TRBV6-5 and TRBJ1-2; possibly TRBD1 for D (5 bases). Looked up from germline, CDR1 is MNHEY and CDR2 is SVGAGI. V was pared by 0 bases and J by 4 bases, with 6 bases between. The CDR3 has 13 amino acids. CDR3 loop: CASSYSQGYGYTF. The CDR3 DNA is TGTGCCAGCAGTTACTCTCAGGGCTATGGCTACACCTTC.

This clonotype has more than one count but fewer than ten. This rearrangement joins TRBV4-2 to TRBJ1-3; D gene uncertain. The V end was cut by 1 base, the J end by 0 bases, with 10 bases between. The CDR3 totals 16 residues. From germline, CDR1 is LGHNA and CDR2 YNFKEQ. For the CDR3, the DNA is TGTGCCAGCAGCCAAGGGACTTCCTACTCTGGAAACACCATATATTTT. It is translated as CASSQGTSYSGNTIYF.

V gene TRBV11-2 combines with J gene TRBJ1-2; D possibly corresponds to TRBD1 (5 bases). Trimming left V 5 bases short and J 4 bases short, with 17 bases between. CDR3 length equals 15 residues. Germline values: CDR1 SGHAT, CDR2 FQNNGV. In nucleotides, the CDR3 is TGTGCCAGCAGCCAAGACAGTTACCTCCCCTATGGCTACACCTTC. Residues: CASSQDSYLPYGYTF. Combining the CDR3 with reference TRBV11-2 and TRBJ1-2 gives the whole variable domain EAGVAQSPRYKIIEKRQSVAFWCNPISGHATLYWYQQILGQGPKLLIQFQNNGVVDDSQLPKDRFSAERLKGVDSTLKIQPAKLEDSAVYLCASSQDSYLPYGYTFGSGTRLTVV.

This clonotype was seen a handful of times. The chain uses TRBV12-3 or TRBV12-4 and TRBJ2-1; 7 nucleotides match TRBD2. The CDR3 loop spans 16 amino acids. V trimming: 2 bases; J trimming: 4 bases; junction bases outside the gene matches: 8. CDR3 loop: CASSLSLADLYNEQFF. CDR3 coding DNA: TGTGCCAGCAGTTTATCGCTAGCGGACCTTTACAATGAGCAGTTCTTC.

In its sample, this clonotype was seen once. V is TRBV3-1 and J is TRBJ2-7; 8 bases are a match to TRBD1. Germline trimming cut 4 bases from V and 7 bases from J; bases unmatched to any gene: 9. Germline-derived CDR1 and CDR2 are LGHDT and YNNKEL (reference sequence). The CDR3 loop spans 14 amino acids. This CDR3 is CASSRRQGSGEQYF. CDR3 in DNA: TGTGCCAGCAGCCGCCGACAGGGGTCCGGAGAGCAGTACTTC.

This clonotype was observed a few times. The rearrangement links TRBV20-1 to TRBJ2-2; no clear D gene. V was trimmed by 5 bases and J by 0 bases, leaving 10 bases between them. The germline V gene has CDR1 DFQATT and CDR2 SNEGSKA (reference sequence). This CDR3 contains 14 residues. CDR3 sequence: CSAPAWTNTGELFF. CDR3 DNA: TGCAGTGCTCCAGCGTGGACGAACACCGGGGAGCTGTTTTTT.

The chain uses TRBV4-3 and TRBJ1-6, with D possibly matching TRBD1 (6 bases). Germline-derived CDR1 and CDR2 are LGHNA and YSLEER. The CDR3 totals 14 residues. V lost 5 bases and J lost 7, with 12 bases in between. The CDR3 is CASSKDRVNSPLHF. CDR3 coding DNA: TGCGCCAGCAGCAAGGACAGAGTAAATTCACCCCTCCACTTT.

This chain links TRBV12-3 or TRBV12-4 with TRBJ1-2; a weak D match, TRBD1 (6 bases). V was cut by 7 bases and J by 2 bases, with 11 bases left in between. CDR3 length: 13 amino acids. In DNA, the CDR3 is TGTGCCAGCACCGAAACAGGGAACTATGGCTACACCTTC. Amino acids: CASTETGNYGYTF.

This clonotype was recorded once. The genes are TRBV12-3 or TRBV12-4 and TRBJ1-6; 8 bases are a match to TRBD1. V shed 8 bases, J shed 7 bases, and the junction held 7 bases outside the gene matches. The length of the CDR3 is 14 residues. CDR3: CASSRGQINSPLHF. In DNA, the CDR3 is TGTGCCAGCTCCAGGGGGCAGATCAATTCACCCCTCCACTTT.

This clonotype was counted only a few times. The V gene is TRBV29-1, the J gene TRBJ1-1; no firm D call. CDR1 is SQVTM, CDR2 ANQGSEA, per germline. V was pared by 7 bases and J by 8 bases, with 11 bases between. There are 10 residues in the CDR3. The CDR3 DNA reads TGCAGCGGGGGATGGGGAGAAGCTTTCTTT. This gives the protein CSGGWGEAFF.

This clonotype was seen only a few times. This CDR3 reads CSVTGGANEKLFF. CDR3 DNA: TGCAGCGTGACAGGGGGTGCCAATGAAAAACTGTTTTTT. This chain links TRBV29-1 with TRBJ1-4; 9 bases are shared with TRBD1. Per germline, CDR1 SQVTM and CDR2 ANQGSEA. The V gene end was trimmed by 6 bases and the J gene end by 5 bases; junction bases not matched to a gene: 4. CDR3 length: 13 amino acids.